Sequencing of this T cell receptor beta chain was carried out in a study of technical replicates of blood from a handful of donors. Method: immunoSEQ multiplex PCR; TCRdb's copy keeps in-frame clones and lacks some. There are about 88,000 clones in the sample; 85% to 95% occur only once, and more than 0.25% lies in the top ten. Germline V gene sequence: CDR1 SNHLY, CDR2 FYNNEI. Trimming cost V 9 bases and J 4 bases; bases outside gene matches: 15. The CDR3 is made up of 18 amino acids. The material sequenced was T cells isolated from PBMCs. This clonotype was sampled from a human donor in good health. This chain uses TRBV2 with TRBJ2-3; 14 nucleotides agree with TRBD2. The CDR3 loop is CARNSGTSGSRMADTQYF. The DNA for the CDR3 is TGTGCCAGGAACTCCGGGACTAGCGGGAGTCGCATGGCAGATACGCAGTATTTT.